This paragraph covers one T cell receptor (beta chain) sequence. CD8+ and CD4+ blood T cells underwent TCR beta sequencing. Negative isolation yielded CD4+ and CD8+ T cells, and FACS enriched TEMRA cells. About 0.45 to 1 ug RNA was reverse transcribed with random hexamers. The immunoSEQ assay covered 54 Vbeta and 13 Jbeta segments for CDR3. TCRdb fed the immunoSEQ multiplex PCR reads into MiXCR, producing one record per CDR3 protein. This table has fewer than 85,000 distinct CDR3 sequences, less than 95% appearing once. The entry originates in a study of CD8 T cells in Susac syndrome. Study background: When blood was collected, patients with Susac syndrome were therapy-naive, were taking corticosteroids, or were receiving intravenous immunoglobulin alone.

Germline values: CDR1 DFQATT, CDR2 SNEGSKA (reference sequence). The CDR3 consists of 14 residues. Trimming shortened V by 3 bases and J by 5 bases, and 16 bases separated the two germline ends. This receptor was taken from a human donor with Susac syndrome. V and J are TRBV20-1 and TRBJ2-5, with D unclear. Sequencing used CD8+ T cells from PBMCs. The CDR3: CSARQRPDMETQYF. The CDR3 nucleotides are TGCAGTGCTAGGCAAAGGCCAGATATGGAGACCCAGTACTTC.